Listed here are 3 T cell receptor beta chains from one sample, sequenced in a study of T cells in Graves' hyperthyroidism and ophthalmopathy. Amplification of TCR beta CDR3 regions used RNA as the template. Using the HTBI primer set, a first-round RT-PCR was run on the TCR CDR3. In TCRdb, the multiplex PCR reads were re-called with MiXCR into one record per CDR3 protein. The profile shows approximately 870,000 distinct CDR3 sequences, about two fifths of them singletons. Sequencing input: blood. Receptor source: a man between 18 and 35 years old with Graves' hyperthyroidism.

This clonotype has at least ten counts. CDR3: CASSLSDSSTYEQYF. CDR3 sequence (DNA): TGTGCCAGCAGTTTATCGGACAGTTCTACCTACGAGCAGTACTTC. The rearrangement links TRBV27 to TRBJ2-7; D might be TRBD1 (6 bases). The V end was cut by 0 bases, the J end by 2 bases, with 11 bases between. CDR3 size: 15 residues. Germline V gene data show CDR1 as MNHEY and CDR2 as SMNVEV (reference sequence).

A word on this clonotype: This may be a read error: a much more frequent sequence differs by one nucleotide. The chain links TRBV2 to TRBJ1-1, with a weak D call TRBD1 (6 bases). CDR1 SNHLY and CDR2 FYNNEI come from the germline V gene. The CDR3 contains 14 residues. Deletions cut 11 bases from V and 4 bases from J, with 20 bases between. As DNA, the CDR3 is TGTGCCGGCACTCGGACAGATTATGCCACTGAAGCTTTCTTT. Translated, it gives CAGTRTDYATEAFF.

The CDR3 coding sequence is TGTGCCAGCAGCCCGGCTTCCAACTACGAGCAGTACTTC. Protein sequence: CASSPASNYEQYF. The genes are TRBV11-2 and TRBJ2-7; D is unclear. V lost 5 bases and J lost 3, with 11 bases in between. The CDR3 totals 13 residues. Germline V gene lookup returns CDR1 SGHAT and CDR2 FQNNGV.